This is a list of T cell receptor beta chains from one sample in a study of vaccination and CD4 T cells after COVID-19. Via MiXCR, TCRdb re-called the PCR reads, giving one row per CDR3 protein. The sample records under 8,000 distinct CDR3 sequences, 58% being singletons. These TCRs' antigens remain unknown. Input material: CD4+ T cells from blood, cultured in vitro. These receptors were collected from a human donor who had recovered from COVID-19. Both conserved end residues are part of each CDR3. Each record gives: D gene, clone size, J gene, V gene, CDR3 DNA, CDR3 protein. A D gene is named only where the DNA matches it firmly. Not all rows give a size; the values are once, few, many and, for expanded clones, a class.

>TRBD1|few|TRBJ1-2|TRBV28
TGTGCCAGCAGTAGTCCCGGGACAGGGGGCGATAACTATGGCTACACCTTC
CASSSPGTGGDNYGYTF
>-|-|TRBJ1-2|TRBV6-5
TGTGCCAGCAGTTACGCGACGGGTAACTATGGCTACACCTTC
CASSYATGNYGYTF
>TRBD1|-|TRBJ2-5|TRBV29-1
TGCAGCGTTGAGACCCGCCCCGGGACAGGGGTGACCCAGTACTTC
CSVETRPGTGVTQYF
>-|few|TRBJ2-7|TRBV20-1
TGCAGTGCGACAGGTATACCCTCCTACGAGCAGTACTTC
CSATGIPSYEQYF
>TRBD1|-|TRBJ2-5|TRBV5-1
TGCGCCAGCAGCACCCCGGGACAGGGGGCTTTAAAGACCCAGTACTTC
CASSTPGQGALKTQYF
>-|-|TRBJ1-1|TRBV4-2
TGTGCCAGCAGCCAAGGGTCCCTGAACACTGAAGCTTTCTTT
CASSQGSLNTEAFF
>-|large|TRBJ1-3|TRBV10-3
TGTGCCATCTTCGAACCAGGACAGTACTCTGGAAACACCATATATTTT
CAIFEPGQYSGNTIYF
>-|few|TRBJ1-1|TRBV28
TGTGCCAGCAGTTACGGGACGGTGCCTGAAGCTTTCTTT
CASSYGTVPEAFF
>TRBD2|few|TRBJ2-5|TRBV5-1
TGCGCCAGCAGTCTAGCGGGGGGGCGATTGGAGACCCAGTACTTC
CASSLAGGRLETQYF
>-|-|TRBJ2-7|TRBV2
TGTGCCAGCAGGGTGCTGGTAGGGTGGGCCTACGAGCAGTACTTC
CASRVLVGWAYEQYF
>-|-|TRBJ2-7|TRBV5-1
-
CASTNQTSMYLCATTRRGSEQYF
>-|few|TRBJ2-5|TRBV20-1
TGCAGTGCTAGGCACACCGGGATCGAGACCCAGTACTTC
CSARHTGIETQYF
>TRBD1|-|TRBJ1-5|TRBV19
TGTGCCAGTAGTGAGCAGGGGGCATGGGGCAATCAGCCCCAGCATTTT
CASSEQGAWGNQPQHF
>TRBD2|-|TRBJ2-7|TRBV6-1
TGTGCCAGCACCAAGGATATGCTAGCGGGGGTCTACGAGCAGTACTTC
CASTKDMLAGVYEQYF
>TRBD2|-|TRBJ2-5|TRBV7-9
TGTGCCAGCAGCTTTTCTAGCGGGAGGGAAGAGACCCAGTACTTC
CASSFSSGREETQYF
>-|-|TRBJ1-1|TRBV6-2/TRBV6-3
TGTGCCAGCAGTACCTCTGGACGGGGTGGGAGGCAAGCTTTCTTT
CASSTSGRGGRQAFF
>TRBD1|-|TRBJ1-6|TRBV6-1
TGTGCCAGCAGTCCCGATAGGACAGGGGGTCGGTCACCCCTCCACTTT
CASSPDRTGGRSPLHF
>-|-|TRBJ2-2|TRBV30
TGTGCCTCAGGCCCTCAGACGAACACCGGGGAGCTGTTTTTT
CASGPQTNTGELFF
>-|-|TRBJ1-1|TRBV6-5
TGTGCCAGCAGTTACTCGAACGGTTTTGAAGCTTTCTTT
CASSYSNGFEAFF
>TRBD1|few|TRBJ1-1|TRBV6-1
TGTGCCAGCATGGGACAGGGTTCGAACACTGAAGCTTTCTTT
CASMGQGSNTEAFF
>-|-|TRBJ2-2|TRBV19
TGTGCCACGAGGTCGGACAGAATGAACACCGGGGAGCTGTTTTTT
CATRSDRMNTGELFF
>TRBD1|few|TRBJ2-2|TRBV6-5
TGTGCCAGCAGTTACAGGACAGGGTCTAACGGGGAGCTGTTTTTT
CASSYRTGSNGELFF
>-|-|TRBJ2-1|TRBV4-3
TGCGCCAGCAGCCAACGTAGTGGGGGCAATGAGCAGTTCTTC
CASSQRSGGNEQFF
>TRBD1|once|TRBJ2-7|TRBV27
TGTGCCAGCAGTCCGACCGGGACAGCTGCCATCGCGCAGTACTTC
CASSPTGTAAIAQYF
>TRBD2|-|TRBJ2-5|TRBV4-1
TGCGCCAGCAGCCAAGACGTCTTACTAGCGGGAGGCCCGGGGGAGGAGACCCAGTACTTC
CASSQDVLLAGGPGEETQYF
>-|-|TRBJ2-6|TRBV11-2
TGTGCCAGCAGGGGACCTCGCTCTGGGGCCAACGTCCTGACTTTC
CASRGPRSGANVLTF
>-|medium-sized|TRBJ1-6|TRBV11-1
TGTGCCAGCAGCTTAGGATGGACAGCCTCACCCCTCCACTTT
CASSLGWTASPLHF
>TRBD1|-|TRBJ1-1|TRBV19
TGTGCCAGTAGTAAAGACAGGGGGTCGTACACTGAGGCTTTCTTT
CASSKDRGSYTEAFF
>TRBD1|few|TRBJ1-2|TRBV28
TGTGCCAGCAGTCCACAGGGGGCGAGGGGCTACACCTTC
CASSPQGARGYTF
>TRBD2|-|TRBJ2-7|TRBV20-1
TGCAGTGCTAGCGGGGGGGCGGGAGACATCACCTACGAGCAGTACTTC
CSASGGAGDITYEQYF
>TRBD1|-|TRBJ1-2|TRBV18
TGTGCCAGCTCACTGGACAGGGATGGCTACACCTTC
CASSLDRDGYTF
>-|large|TRBJ1-6|TRBV6-2/TRBV6-3
TGTGCCAGTGGGCCCACCGGTAATTCACCCCTCCACTTT
CASGPTGNSPLHF
>-|-|TRBJ1-2|TRBV20-1
TGCAGTGCTAGAGATACGGGGGACTATGGCTACACCTTC
CSARDTGDYGYTF
>TRBD2|-|TRBJ2-4|TRBV6-5
TGTGCCAGCAGTTACTCAGGGCGGGGGGGAGGCAAAAACATTCAGTACTTC
CASSYSGRGGGKNIQYF
>-|-|TRBJ2-2|TRBV7-9
TGTGCCAGCAGCTTACGGAGGGCAAACACCGGGGAGCTGTTTTTT
CASSLRRANTGELFF
>-|-|TRBJ2-5|TRBV6-1
TGTGCCAGCACGGACACCCGAGAGACCCAGTACTTC
CASTDTRETQYF
>-|-|TRBJ1-6|TRBV7-8
TGTGCCAGCAGCGGATCAGACAGTCCGGGGTCACCCCTCCACTTT
CASSGSDSPGSPLHF
>-|-|TRBJ1-2|TRBV28
TGTGCCAGCAGTTTATACTCGCCACTTAACTATGGCTACACCTTC
CASSLYSPLNYGYTF
>-|-|TRBJ2-3|TRBV12-3/TRBV12-4
TGTGCCAGCAGTCCACGGACTGTCTTTAGCACAGATACGCAGTATTTT
CASSPRTVFSTDTQYF
>TRBD1|-|TRBJ2-3|TRBV18
TGTGCCAGCTCACCACCGGGACAGGGGAATACGCAGTATTTT
CASSPPGQGNTQYF
>TRBD1|-|TRBJ1-2|TRBV12-3/TRBV12-4
TGTGCCAGCAGTCCCTCGGGGCAGGGGGACTATGGCTACACCTTC
CASSPSGQGDYGYTF
>-|-|TRBJ1-5|TRBV27
TGTGCCAGCAGTTTTCGGGGGACGGGGCCCGACAATCAGCCCCAGCATTTT
CASSFRGTGPDNQPQHF
>-|-|TRBJ2-3|TRBV6-1
TGTGCCAGCCTCCTAGGCAAAAGCACAGATACGCAGTATTTT
CASLLGKSTDTQYF
>TRBD1|-|TRBJ1-2|TRBV19
TGTGCCAGTGGGACAGGGTGGTCTGGCTACACCTTC
CASGTGWSGYTF
>-|-|TRBJ2-5|TRBV28
TGTGCCAGCAGTTCAGTATCTACGGAGACCCAGTACTTC
CASSSVSTETQYF
>TRBD1|-|TRBJ2-3|TRBV20-1
TGCAGTGGCGACCGGGGACAGACTAGCACAGATACGCAGTATTTT
CSGDRGQTSTDTQYF
>-|-|TRBJ1-6|TRBV4-2
TGTGCCAGCAGCCAAGACAGGTTCTATAATTCACCCCTCCACTTT
CASSQDRFYNSPLHF
>TRBD1|-|TRBJ1-1|TRBV5-1
TGCGCCAGCAGCTTGGTTACGGGACAGGGGGAGAGATATGCGGGAACTGAAGCTTTCTTT
CASSLVTGQGERYAGTEAFF
>-|-|TRBJ2-1|TRBV6-1
TGTGCCAGCAGTGAAAGGGGTTACGGAGTAGGGTCCTACAATGAGCAGTTCTTC
CASSERGYGVGSYNEQFF
>TRBD1|few|TRBJ2-7|TRBV12-3/TRBV12-4
TGTGCCAGCATCACCCGGTCGGGACAGGGAATCTACGAGCAGTACTTC
CASITRSGQGIYEQYF
>-|-|TRBJ1-5|TRBV6-1
TGTGCCAGCACATGGAGGCAGGGAAACAATCAGCCCCAGCATTTT
CASTWRQGNNQPQHF
>-|few|TRBJ2-2|TRBV19
TGTGCCAGTAGGCCGTCGGACACCGGGGAGCTGTTTTTT
CASRPSDTGELFF
>TRBD1|-|TRBJ1-3|TRBV6-5
TGTGCCAGCAGTTATAACCAGGGGGCTGGAAACACCATATATTTT
CASSYNQGAGNTIYF
>-|-|TRBJ2-1|TRBV6-2/TRBV6-3
TGTGCCAGCAGGGGATCAGGGGACCGCTTTCGTGAGCAGTTCTTC
CASRGSGDRFREQFF
>TRBD2|-|TRBJ2-7|TRBV28
TGTGCCAGCAGGCACGTAGGGACTAGCGGGAGGGCCGGGCAGTACTTC
CASRHVGTSGRAGQYF
>-|few|TRBJ2-7|TRBV20-1
TGCAGTGCCTTCGGGGGCCCCTTTTACGAGCAGTACTTC
CSAFGGPFYEQYF
>TRBD2|-|TRBJ2-3|TRBV6-2/TRBV6-3
TGTGCCAGCATCGCGGGGGGAGACTCAGATACGCAGTATTTT
CASIAGGDSDTQYF